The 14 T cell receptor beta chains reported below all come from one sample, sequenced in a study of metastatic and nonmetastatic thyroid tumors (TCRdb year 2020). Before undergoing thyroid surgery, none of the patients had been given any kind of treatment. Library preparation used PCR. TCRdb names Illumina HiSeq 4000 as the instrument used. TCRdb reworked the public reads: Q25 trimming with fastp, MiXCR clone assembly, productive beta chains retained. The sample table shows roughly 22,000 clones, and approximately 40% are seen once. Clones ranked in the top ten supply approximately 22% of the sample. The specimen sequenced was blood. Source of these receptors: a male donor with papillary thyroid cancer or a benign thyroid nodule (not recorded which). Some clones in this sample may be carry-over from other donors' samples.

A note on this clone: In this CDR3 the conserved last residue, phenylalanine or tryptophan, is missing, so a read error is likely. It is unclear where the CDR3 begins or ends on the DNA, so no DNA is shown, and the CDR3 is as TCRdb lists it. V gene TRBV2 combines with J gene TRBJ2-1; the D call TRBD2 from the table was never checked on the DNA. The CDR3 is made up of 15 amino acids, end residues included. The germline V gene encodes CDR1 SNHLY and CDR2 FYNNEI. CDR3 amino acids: CASSVRGSSYNEQLV.

CDR3 region: CASSYVQGGTDTQYF. The CDR3 DNA is TGTGCCAGCAGTTACGTTCAGGGGGGGACAGATACGCAGTATTTT. The rearrangement joins TRBV6-2 or TRBV6-3 to TRBJ2-3; the D call may be TRBD1 or TRBD2 (7 bases each). V lost 2 bases to trimming and J lost 3 bases, with 12 bases between them. The CDR3 consists of 15 residues. Germline V gives CDR1 MNHEY, CDR2 SVGEGT.

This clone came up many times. Here the CDR3 DNA reads TGTGCCAGCAGCTTCGGGACAGGGATCGCAGATACGCAGTATTTT. The encoded protein is CASSFGTGIADTQYF. The V and J genes are TRBV7-9 and TRBJ2-3, with TRBD1 matching over 9 bases. The CDR3 sequence is 15 residues long. Germline V gene data show CDR1 as SEHNR and CDR2 as FQNEAQ (reference sequence). J lost 4 bases, V lost 3 bases, and 5 bases had no gene match.

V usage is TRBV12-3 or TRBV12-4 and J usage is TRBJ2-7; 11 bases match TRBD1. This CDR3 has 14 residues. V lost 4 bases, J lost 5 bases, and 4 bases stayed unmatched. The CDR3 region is CASSSRTGGNEQYF. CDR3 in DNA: TGTGCCAGCAGTTCGCGGACAGGGGGCAACGAGCAGTACTTC.

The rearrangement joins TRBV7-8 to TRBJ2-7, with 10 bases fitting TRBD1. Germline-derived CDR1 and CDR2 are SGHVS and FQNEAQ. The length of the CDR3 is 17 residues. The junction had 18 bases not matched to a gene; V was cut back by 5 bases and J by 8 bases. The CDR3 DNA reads TGTGCCAGCAGCCCTACGGGGGGGGGACAGGGGCGTAGGCAGCAGTACTTC. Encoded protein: CASSPTGGGQGRRQQYF.

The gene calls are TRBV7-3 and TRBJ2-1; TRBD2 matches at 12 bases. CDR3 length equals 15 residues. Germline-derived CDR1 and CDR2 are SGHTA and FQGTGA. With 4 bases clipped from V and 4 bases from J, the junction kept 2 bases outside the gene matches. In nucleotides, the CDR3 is TGTGCCAGCAGCTGGGGGACTAGCGGGTACAATGAGCAGTTCTTC. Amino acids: CASSWGTSGYNEQFF.

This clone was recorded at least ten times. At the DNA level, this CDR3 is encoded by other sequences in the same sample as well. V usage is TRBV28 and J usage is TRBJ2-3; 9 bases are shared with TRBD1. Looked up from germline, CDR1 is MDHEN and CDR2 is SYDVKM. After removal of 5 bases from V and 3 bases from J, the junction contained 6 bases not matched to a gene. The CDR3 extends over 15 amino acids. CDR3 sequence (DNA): TGTGCCAGCAGTCCTGGGACAGGGAGGACAGATACGCAGTATTTT. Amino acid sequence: CASSPGTGRTDTQYF.

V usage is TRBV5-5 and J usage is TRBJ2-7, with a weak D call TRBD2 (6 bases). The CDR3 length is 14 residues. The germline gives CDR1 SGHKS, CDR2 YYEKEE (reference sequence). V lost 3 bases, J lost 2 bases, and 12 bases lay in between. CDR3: CASSSSLATYEQYF. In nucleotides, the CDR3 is TGTGCCAGCAGCTCCTCGCTAGCGACCTACGAGCAGTACTTC.

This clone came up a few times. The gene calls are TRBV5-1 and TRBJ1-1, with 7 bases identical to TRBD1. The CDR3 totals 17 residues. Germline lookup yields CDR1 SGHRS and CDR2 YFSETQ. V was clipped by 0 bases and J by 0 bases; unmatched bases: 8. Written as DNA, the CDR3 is TGCGCCAGCAGCTTGGCCCGGGGACAGTCGATGAACACTGAAGCTTTCTTT. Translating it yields CASSLARGQSMNTEAFF.

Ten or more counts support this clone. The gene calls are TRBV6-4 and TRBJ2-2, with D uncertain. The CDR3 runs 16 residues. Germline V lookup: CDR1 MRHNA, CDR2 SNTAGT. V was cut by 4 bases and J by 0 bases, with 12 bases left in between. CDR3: CASSALPPPNTGELFF. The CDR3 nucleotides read TGTGCCAGCAGTGCCTTACCGCCCCCGAACACCGGGGAGCTGTTTTTT.

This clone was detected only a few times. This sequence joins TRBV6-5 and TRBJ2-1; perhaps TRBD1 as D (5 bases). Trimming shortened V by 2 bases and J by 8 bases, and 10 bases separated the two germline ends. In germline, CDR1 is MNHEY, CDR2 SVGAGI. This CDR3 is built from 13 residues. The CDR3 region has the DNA TGTGCCAGCAGTTACGGGGCTTTGGATGAGCAGTTCTTC. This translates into CASSYGALDEQFF.

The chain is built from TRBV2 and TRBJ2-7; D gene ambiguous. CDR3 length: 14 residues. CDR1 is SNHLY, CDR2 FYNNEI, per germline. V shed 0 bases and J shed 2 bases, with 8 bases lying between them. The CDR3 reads CASSEAGSPYEQYF. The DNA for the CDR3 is TGTGCCAGCAGTGAAGCGGGCAGTCCCTACGAGCAGTACTTC.

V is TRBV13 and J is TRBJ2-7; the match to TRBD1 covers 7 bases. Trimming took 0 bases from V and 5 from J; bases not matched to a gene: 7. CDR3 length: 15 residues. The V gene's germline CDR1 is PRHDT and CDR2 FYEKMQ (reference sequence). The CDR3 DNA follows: TGTGCCAGCAGCTTAGGCCGACAGGGTTTCAACGAGCAGTACTTC. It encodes CASSLGRQGFNEQYF.

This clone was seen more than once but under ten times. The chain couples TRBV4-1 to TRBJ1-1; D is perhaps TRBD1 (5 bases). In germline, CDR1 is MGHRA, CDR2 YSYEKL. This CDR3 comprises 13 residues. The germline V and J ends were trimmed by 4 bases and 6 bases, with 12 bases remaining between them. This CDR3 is CASSRNTGAEAFF. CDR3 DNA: TGCGCCAGCAGCCGGAATACAGGAGCTGAAGCTTTCTTT.